The next 9 T cell receptor beta chains were all read from a single sample in a study of CD8 T cells in ankylosing spondylitis. One entry per CDR3 protein, called by TCRdb with MiXCR from the 5' RACE reads. The data show some 300,000 distinct CDR3 sequences, less than 25% seen once. Sequencing was performed on blood, either unsorted or a sorted T cell fraction (not recorded which). Receptors originate from a female donor with ankylosing spondylitis or in good health (not recorded which).

There are a few counts of this clonotype. V and J are TRBV19 and TRBJ1-6; TRBD1 is a possible D gene (5 bases). Per the germline V gene, CDR1 is LNHDA and CDR2 is SQIVND (reference sequence). V was trimmed by 7 bases and J by 9 bases, leaving 16 bases between them. This CDR3 is 14 amino acids long. DNA of the CDR3: TGTGCCAGTATGGTAGGCCCTCAGGGTTCACCCCTCCACTTT. It yields the protein CASMVGPQGSPLHF.

The V gene is TRBV7-2, the J gene TRBJ2-1; tentative D call: TRBD2 (6 bases). The CDR3 covers 15 residues. Trimming removed 4 bases at V and 5 bases at J, with 15 bases between. Germline V gene lookup returns CDR1 SGHTA and CDR2 FQGNSA. The chain's CDR3 is CASSWPGTRDNEQFF. DNA for the CDR3: TGTGCCAGCAGCTGGCCCGGGACTCGTGACAATGAGCAGTTCTTC.

CDR3 coding DNA: TGTGCCAGCAGTTACGTGCGGAATAGCAATCAGCCCCAGCATTTT. Encoded protein: CASSYVRNSNQPQHF. This chain links TRBV6-5 with TRBJ1-5; D is unclear. The germline V gene has CDR1 MNHEY and CDR2 SVGAGI. The CDR3 contains 15 residues. The V and J ends lost 2 bases and 0 bases respectively, with 8 bases between them.

This clonotype was seen ten or more times. The genes are TRBV5-1 and TRBJ1-3; D not certain. Germline V CDR1 and CDR2: SGHRS, YFSETQ. Trimming removed 2 bases from V and 1 base from J, with 10 bases in between. CDR3 size: 15 residues. CDR3 in DNA: TGCGCCAGCAGCTTCGGGGAAGAGTCTGGAAACACCATATATTTT. Amino acids: CASSFGEESGNTIYF.

This CDR3 reads CASSRRLVNEQFF. As DNA, the CDR3 is TGTGCCAGCAGCCGGAGACTAGTCAATGAGCAGTTCTTC. J is TRBJ2-1 and V is TRBV7-2; D possibly corresponds to TRBD2 (6 bases). Germline V gives CDR1 SGHTA, CDR2 FQGNSA. This CDR3 has 13 residues. Trimming stripped 5 bases from V and 6 bases from J, with 11 bases between.

There are a few counts of this clonotype. The chain is built from TRBV5-1 and TRBJ2-7; possibly TRBD2 for D (5 bases). The CDR3 sequence is 14 residues long. V lost 4 bases, J lost 4 bases, and 15 bases lay in between. The germline CDR1 and CDR2 sequences are SGHRS and YFSETQ. The DNA for the CDR3 is TGCGCCAGCAGCATGGAACCGGGAAGGTACGAGCAGTACTTC. It specifies CASSMEPGRYEQYF.

This rearrangement joins TRBV2 to TRBJ2-1; 13 positions match TRBD2. The CDR3 length is 14 residues. CDR1 is SNHLY, CDR2 FYNNEI, per germline. V trimming: 6 bases; J trimming: 5 bases; junction bases outside the gene matches: 1. CDR3 DNA sequence: TGTGCCAGCAGGGGACTAGCGGGAAACAATGAGCAGTTCTTC. This translates into CASRGLAGNNEQFF.

Ten or more counts support this clonotype. The chain recombines TRBV6-1 with TRBJ1-5, with 10 bases fitting TRBD1. V lost 6 bases and J lost 7; bases outside the gene matches: 6. The CDR3 is 14 amino acids. The germline V gene encodes CDR1 MNHNS and CDR2 SASEGT. The CDR3 DNA reads TGTGCCAGCAGCTCCGGACAGGGGGGACAGCCCCAGCATTTT. Protein sequence: CASSSGQGGQPQHF.

This clonotype was counted only a few times. The chain employs TRBV7-2 and TRBJ2-1; TRBD2 might be the D (5 bases). Trimming stripped 2 bases from V and 4 bases from J, with 12 bases between. This CDR3 has 15 amino acids. Germline V gene lookup returns CDR1 SGHTA and CDR2 FQGNSA. The CDR3 here is CASSLMADSYNEQFF. CDR3 coding DNA: TGTGCCAGCAGCTTAATGGCGGACTCATACAATGAGCAGTTCTTC.